This is a list of T cell receptor beta chains from one sample in a study of response to subunit inactivated influenza vaccine. TCRdb analysed the RT-PCR reads with MiXCR anew, one entry per CDR3 protein. The sample carries about 500,000 distinct CDR3 sequences, 16% recorded once. This material consisted of CD4+ T cells sorted from PBMCs, taken less than 25 months after vaccination. Receptor source: a man aged 45 to 70 who received an inactivated influenza vaccine. Each CDR3 is given with its conserved first and last residue. The order of the fields is D gene, V gene, clone size, J gene, CDR3 DNA, CDR3 protein. The D gene is left open where the match is weak. Expanded clones get a size class; other rows say once, few or many, or leave the size out.

.,TRBV5-1,few,TRBJ2-1,TGCGCCAGCAGCCGGGAACCCTACAATGAGCAGTTCTTC,CASSREPYNEQFF
TRBD2,TRBV6-1,.,TRBJ2-3,TGTGCCAGCAGGAGGGACTATAGGCCCACAGATACGCAGTATTTT,CASRRDYRPTDTQYF
.,TRBV9,few,TRBJ2-2,TGTGCCAGCAGCGAACACGGGGGAACCGGGGAGCTGTTTTTT,CASSEHGGTGELFF
TRBD2,TRBV4-2,.,TRBJ2-1,TGTGCCAGCAGCCAAGCCATGGGAGCCGGGGGGAGTGAGCAGTTCTTC,CASSQAMGAGGSEQFF
TRBD2,TRBV2,.,TRBJ2-4,TGTGCCAGCAGTCAGACTAGCGGGAGTTCTGTCGTCAAAAACATTCAGTACTTC,CASSQTSGSSVVKNIQYF
.,TRBV6-5,few,TRBJ1-1,TGTGCCAGCAGTTACTTTAGGAACACTGAAGCTTTCTTT,CASSYFRNTEAFF
.,TRBV7-2,few,TRBJ2-1,TGTGCCAGCAGCTTAGCCGGGACTCGGGGTCATGAGCAGTTCTTC,CASSLAGTRGHEQFF
.,TRBV21-1,.,TRBJ2-5,TGTGCCATGCCTCGCGCGGGGAAGACCCAGTACTTC,CAMPRAGKTQYF
.,TRBV12-3/TRBV12-4,.,TRBJ1-5,TGTGCCAGCAGTAGCCCCCGAGGTCTCAATCAGCCCCAGCATTTT,CASSSPRGLNQPQHF
.,TRBV29-1,few,TRBJ2-1,TGCAGCCCGAGAAAAAAGGGGGTCCATGAGCAGTTCTTC,CSPRKKGVHEQFF
TRBD1,TRBV29-1,.,TRBJ2-3,TGCAGCGTTGAAGAGACAGGGTGGGCAGATACGCAGTATTTT,CSVEETGWADTQYF
TRBD1,TRBV25-1,few,TRBJ1-2,TGTGCCAGCAGAGGGACAGGGGGCTTTCTTGGCTACACCTTC,CASRGTGGFLGYTF
.,TRBV5-6,.,TRBJ2-7,TGTGCCAGCAGCTTGGGTGTTGGGTTCTACGAGCAGTACTTC,CASSLGVGFYEQYF
.,TRBV7-9,.,TRBJ2-7,TGTGCCAGCAGCTTGCCTTCGAATCGGCCGTCCTACGAGCAGTACTTC,CASSLPSNRPSYEQYF
.,TRBV2,few,TRBJ1-4,TGTGCCAGCAGTGTGAAGGGACAAGTAAAACTGTTTTTT,CASSVKGQVKLFF
.,TRBV4-2,few,TRBJ2-7,TGTGCCAGCAGCCAAGATCGTAACAGGGCCACCTACGAGCAGTACTTC,CASSQDRNRATYEQYF
TRBD2,TRBV20-1,many,TRBJ2-7,TGCAGTGCGTTCCCACTAGCGACTAGCTCCTACGAGCAGTACTTC,CSAFPLATSSYEQYF
.,TRBV20-1,.,TRBJ1-1,TGCAGTGCTAGAGAAGCCAGGGCGAGGGCTGAAGCTTTCTTT,CSAREARARAEAFF
.,TRBV5-1,.,TRBJ1-2,TGCGCCAGCAGCCCGTCGGGTGTATTAAGCTATGGCTACACCTTC,CASSPSGVLSYGYTF
.,TRBV20-1,.,TRBJ1-4,TGCAGTGCTAGAAAACCGAACAATGAAAAACTGTTTTTT,CSARKPNNEKLFF
.,TRBV2,.,TRBJ2-2,TGTGCCAGTTCACAGGGTAGAGAAGGGGAGCTGTTTTTT,CASSQGREGELFF
.,TRBV15,.,TRBJ2-5,TGTGCCACCAGCAGGAAATCAGAGACCCAGTACTTC,CATSRKSETQYF
TRBD1,TRBV7-8,few,TRBJ2-5,TGTGCCAGCAGCCGAGTCCCAGGGGGCTTAGAGACCCAGTACTTC,CASSRVPGGLETQYF
.,TRBV29-1,.,TRBJ2-7,TGCAGCGTTGAGGCACTCAACGGCAACTACGAGCAGTACTTC,CSVEALNGNYEQYF
.,TRBV29-1,many,TRBJ2-1,TGCAGCGTTGTAGTGGCTAGCCGCAATGAGCAGTTCTTC,CSVVVASRNEQFF
.,TRBV29-1,.,TRBJ1-5,TGCAGCACCGCAGAGAATAGCAATCAGCCCCAGCATTTT,CSTAENSNQPQHF
.,TRBV7-2,few,TRBJ2-5,TGTGCCAGCAGCTTGGGGGGGACAAAGGGGACCCAGTACTTC,CASSLGGTKGTQYF
TRBD2,TRBV7-9,.,TRBJ2-7,TGTGCCAGCAGCACCCGACTAGCGGGGAACCTCTACGAGCAGTACTTC,CASSTRLAGNLYEQYF
.,TRBV3-1,many,TRBJ1-1,TGTGCCAGCAGCCAAGGCCAGGGAATCGCTGAAGCTTTCTTT,CASSQGQGIAEAFF
.,TRBV18,few,TRBJ2-7,TGTGCCAGCTCACCACCAAGGACAGCAACCTACGAGCAGTACTTC,CASSPPRTATYEQYF
TRBD1,TRBV11-2,.,TRBJ2-1,TGTGCCAGCAGCTCTAGGGGGCCCAATGAGCAGTTCTTC,CASSSRGPNEQFF
TRBD1,TRBV7-9,few,TRBJ2-1,TGTGCCAGCAGAAGGGACAGGAGCTCCTACAATGAGCAGTTCTTC,CASRRDRSSYNEQFF
.,TRBV30,.,TRBJ1-6,TGTGCCTCAATACATCGGACGGCTAATAATTCACCCCTCCACTTT,CASIHRTANNSPLHF
.,TRBV12-3/TRBV12-4,few,TRBJ2-7,TGTGCCAGCAGTTTATTGGGATCAGGTCAGGGTAGGCAGTACTTC,CASSLLGSGQGRQYF
.,TRBV6-2/TRBV6-3,few,TRBJ2-5,TGTGCCAGCAGCTCATACGGGCACGACGTCTTGGAGACCCAGTACTTC,CASSSYGHDVLETQYF
.,TRBV20-1,few,TRBJ1-6,TGCAGTGCTTTGGACACCTATAATTCACCCCTCCACTTT,CSALDTYNSPLHF
TRBD1,TRBV28,few,TRBJ1-1,TGTGCCAGCAGTTTATTGGGACAGGGAAGCACTGAAGCTTTCTTT,CASSLLGQGSTEAFF
.,TRBV30,few,TRBJ2-2,TGTGCCTGGAGTCCCACCACCGGGGAGCTGTTTTTT,CAWSPTTGELFF
.,TRBV4-1,.,TRBJ2-1,TGCGCCAGCAGCCAACGGGGGCTCCCGGGTAATGAGCAGTTCTTC,CASSQRGLPGNEQFF
TRBD2,TRBV3-1,few,TRBJ2-1,TGTGCCAGCAGCCAAGCAGGCGGTATAGCGGGAGGGTTGTTCTTC,CASSQAGGIAGGLFF
.,TRBV6-1,.,TRBJ1-5,TGTGCCAGCAGTGGTGGTAACCTCTTTCGGCCCCAGCATTTT,CASSGGNLFRPQHF
TRBD2,TRBV29-1,few,TRBJ2-4,TGCAGCGTGGCCCCCGGGGGGATGAACATTCAGTACTTC,CSVAPGGMNIQYF
.,TRBV18,few,TRBJ1-2,TGTGCCAGCTCGCCACAGGGAGACTATGGCTACACCTTC,CASSPQGDYGYTF
.,TRBV12-3/TRBV12-4,few,TRBJ1-5,TGTGCCAGCAGTTCTGATCTGGGCACGAATCAGCCCCAGCATTTT,CASSSDLGTNQPQHF
TRBD2,TRBV7-2,.,TRBJ2-2,TGTGCCAGCAGCACCCGGGACTATTACACCGGGGAGCTGTTTTTT,CASSTRDYYTGELFF
TRBD1,TRBV4-3,.,TRBJ2-7,TGCGCCAGCAGCCAAGTTGTGGACAGGAGCTACGAGCAGTACTTC,CASSQVVDRSYEQYF
TRBD2,TRBV6-2/TRBV6-3,.,TRBJ2-3,TGTGCCAGCAGTATCAGCGGGGTTATCACAGATACGCAGTATTTT,CASSISGVITDTQYF
.,TRBV7-2,.,TRBJ2-5,TGTGCCAGCAGCTTAGTCTCGTACCAAGAGACCCAGTACTTC,CASSLVSYQETQYF
.,TRBV11-2,.,TRBJ1-1,TGTGCCAGCAGCTTAGACCGGTTTGGGGGGATGGAAGCTTTCTTT,CASSLDRFGGMEAFF
TRBD1,TRBV6-2/TRBV6-3,.,TRBJ1-5,TGTGCCAGCAGTTACGGGACAGGGGGTACAGGGCAGCCCCAGCATTTT,CASSYGTGGTGQPQHF
.,TRBV20-1,few,TRBJ1-5,TGCAGTGCTAGCCGACAGTTCAATCAGCCCCAGCATTTT,CSASRQFNQPQHF
TRBD2,TRBV12-3/TRBV12-4,.,TRBJ2-3,TGTGCCAGCAGTCCGCCAAGACTAGCGGGAGGCCCAGATACGCAGTATTTT,CASSPPRLAGGPDTQYF
.,TRBV7-2,.,TRBJ2-3,TGTGCCAGCAGCAGGGACTGGGGCACAGATACGCAGTATTTT,CASSRDWGTDTQYF
.,TRBV2,few,TRBJ2-7,TGTGCCAGCAGTGAGGGAGAACCCTACGAGCAGTACTTC,CASSEGEPYEQYF
.,TRBV4-2,.,TRBJ2-7,TGTGCCAGCAGCCAAGATCTCAGCGGTGCCCGGTACGAGCAGTACTTC,CASSQDLSGARYEQYF
.,TRBV7-2,.,TRBJ1-4,TGTGCCAGCAGCTTAGTAGGCACTGCAACTAATGAAAAACTGTTTTTT,CASSLVGTATNEKLFF
.,TRBV20-1,few,TRBJ2-7,TGCAGTGCTAGAGATGGAGGGGGCTCCTACGAGCAGTACTTC,CSARDGGGSYEQYF
.,TRBV4-2,few,TRBJ2-6,TGTGCCAGCAGCCAAGATTCTTCGGTAGCTGGGGCCAACGTCCTGACTTTC,CASSQDSSVAGANVLTF
.,TRBV28,few,TRBJ1-2,TGTGCCAGCAGTATCTCGACAGGTTCTAACTATGGCTACACCTTC,CASSISTGSNYGYTF
.,TRBV6-2/TRBV6-3,.,TRBJ2-5,TGTGCCAGCAGTTACGATACCCTAGCGACGGAGACCCAGTACTTC,CASSYDTLATETQYF